This T cell receptor beta chain was obtained from a study of T cells in women clearing cervical HPV infection. Details on this clone: Its antigen is still unknown. The read comes to an end 3 residues before the CDR3 does, leaving the germline J gene to fill in the end.

TCR beta CDR3 amplified by multiplex PCR from approximately 1,100 ng genomic DNA. Profiled with immunoSEQ multiplex PCR; TCRdb holds only in-frame clones, not every one. The sample has some 39,000 clones. There are 16 residues in the CDR3. Trimming removed 4 bases from V and 6 bases from J, with 22 bases in between. Germline loops: CDR1 DFQATT, CDR2 SNEGSKA (reference sequence). Study-wide results and caveats: CIN3+ cases had significantly higher TCR richness than controls; evenness did not differ.

This sequence was found in a woman between 18 and 69 years old with a cervical HPV16 infection that either progressed to CIN3+ or cleared (not recorded which). The sample consisted of blood buffy coat. This chain connects TRBV20-1 to TRBJ1-5; tentative D call: TRBD1 (6 bases). The CDR3 sequence is CSATGQILSAGQPQHF. CDR3 DNA, as far as it was read: TGCAGTGCTACCGGACAGATTTTAAGCGCCGGTCAGCCC.